A selection of T cell receptor beta chains follows, all from one sample in a study of T cells expressing NK-cell markers. TCRdb re-analyzed the 5' RACE reads; it lists each CDR3 protein once, without DNA. This table lists some 140,000 distinct CDR3 sequences. Source material: blood T cells: a sorted CD56 or NKG2C T cell subset, CD4+ or CD8+ T cells, or bulk PBMC T cells (not recorded which). These receptors all come from a woman in her 50s in good health. CDR3s include the opening cysteine and the closing phenylalanine or tryptophan.

j_call v_call cdr3_aa
TRBJ1-1 TRBV27 CASSPSQGDLNTEAFF
TRBJ2-5 TRBV12-5 CASGHPPGGADGETQYF
TRBJ1-1 TRBV4-1 CASSQADSLTFF
TRBJ1-5 TRBV5-5 CASSSSWIRHQPQHF
TRBJ2-7 TRBV20-1 CSASDHGERTYEQYF
TRBJ2-5 TRBV4-1 CASSQAPPETQYF
TRBJ2-7 TRBV13 CASSLHRESSYEQYF
TRBJ2-7 TRBV7-9 CASTTSGRNYEQYF
TRBJ2-5 TRBV3-1 CASSQGGGPGQETQYF
TRBJ2-1 TRBV19 CASSPGSGGEQFF
TRBJ2-1 TRBV12-5 CASGFLVYGGTNGDEQFF
TRBJ2-1 TRBV6-1 CASSDRAGSNEQFF
TRBJ2-1 TRBV27 CASSTWGAGQFF
TRBJ1-1 TRBV24-1 CATSDPRSGTEAFF
TRBJ1-1 TRBV4-1 CASSHPGHKIEAFF
TRBJ2-1 TRBV27 CAGGLGGPIYNEQFF
TRBJ2-2 TRBV24-1 CATNQDANTGELFF
TRBJ2-1 TRBV16 CASSSRADEQFF
TRBJ2-2 TRBV19 CASSIASSGELFF